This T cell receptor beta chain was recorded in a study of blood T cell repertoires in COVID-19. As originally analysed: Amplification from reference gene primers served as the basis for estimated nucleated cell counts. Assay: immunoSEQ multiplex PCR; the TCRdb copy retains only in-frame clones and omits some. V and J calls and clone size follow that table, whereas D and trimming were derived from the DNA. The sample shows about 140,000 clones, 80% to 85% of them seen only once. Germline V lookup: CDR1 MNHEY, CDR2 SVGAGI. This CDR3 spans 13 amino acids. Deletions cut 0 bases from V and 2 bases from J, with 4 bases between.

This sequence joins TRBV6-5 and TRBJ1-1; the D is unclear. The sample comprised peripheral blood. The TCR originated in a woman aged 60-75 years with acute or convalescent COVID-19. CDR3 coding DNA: TGTGCCAGCAGTTACTCGGCAAACACTGAAGCTTTCTTT. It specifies CASSYSANTEAFF.